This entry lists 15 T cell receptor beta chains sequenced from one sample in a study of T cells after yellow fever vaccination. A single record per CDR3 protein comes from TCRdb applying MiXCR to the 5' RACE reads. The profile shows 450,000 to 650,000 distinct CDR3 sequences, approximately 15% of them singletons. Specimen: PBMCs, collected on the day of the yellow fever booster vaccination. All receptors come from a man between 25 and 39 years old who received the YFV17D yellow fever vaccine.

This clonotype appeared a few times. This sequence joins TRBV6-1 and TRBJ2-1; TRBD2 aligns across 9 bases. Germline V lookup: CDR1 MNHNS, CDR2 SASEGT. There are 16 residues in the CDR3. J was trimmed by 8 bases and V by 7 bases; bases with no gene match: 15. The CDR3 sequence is CASTSGGAGGPYEQFF. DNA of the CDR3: TGTGCCAGCACCTCCGGGGGGGCGGGAGGGCCGTATGAGCAGTTCTTC.

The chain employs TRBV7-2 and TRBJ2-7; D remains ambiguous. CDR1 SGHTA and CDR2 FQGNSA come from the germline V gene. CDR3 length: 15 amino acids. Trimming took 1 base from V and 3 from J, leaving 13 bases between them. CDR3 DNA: TGTGCCAGCAGCTTAGGGCCCTCCTCAATCTACGAGCAGTACTTC. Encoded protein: CASSLGPSSIYEQYF.

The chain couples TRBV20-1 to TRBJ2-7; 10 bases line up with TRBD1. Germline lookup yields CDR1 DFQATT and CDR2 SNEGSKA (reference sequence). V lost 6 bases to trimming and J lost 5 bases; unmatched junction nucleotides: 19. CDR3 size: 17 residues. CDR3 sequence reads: CSATGTGEGVLSHEQYF. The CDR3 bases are TGCAGTGCCACCGGGACAGGGGAAGGTGTGCTGTCCCACGAGCAGTACTTC.

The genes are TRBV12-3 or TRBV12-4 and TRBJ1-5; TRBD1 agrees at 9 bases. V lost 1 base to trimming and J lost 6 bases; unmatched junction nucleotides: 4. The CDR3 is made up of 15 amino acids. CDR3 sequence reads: CASSLDGTGSQPQHF. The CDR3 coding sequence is TGTGCCAGCAGTTTAGACGGGACAGGGAGTCAGCCCCAGCATTTT.

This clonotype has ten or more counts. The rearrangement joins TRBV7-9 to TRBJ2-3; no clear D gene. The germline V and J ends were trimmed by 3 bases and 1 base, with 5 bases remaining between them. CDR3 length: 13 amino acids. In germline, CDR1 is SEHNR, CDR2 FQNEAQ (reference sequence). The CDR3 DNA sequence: TGTGCCAGCAGCTTTCTGGGCACAGATACGCAGTATTTT. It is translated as CASSFLGTDTQYF.

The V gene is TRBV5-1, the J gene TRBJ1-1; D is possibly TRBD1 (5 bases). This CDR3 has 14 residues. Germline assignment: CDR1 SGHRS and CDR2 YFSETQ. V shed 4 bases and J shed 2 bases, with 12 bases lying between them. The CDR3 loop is CASSPIGDNTEAFF. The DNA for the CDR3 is TGCGCCAGCAGCCCGATAGGGGACAACACTGAAGCTTTCTTT.

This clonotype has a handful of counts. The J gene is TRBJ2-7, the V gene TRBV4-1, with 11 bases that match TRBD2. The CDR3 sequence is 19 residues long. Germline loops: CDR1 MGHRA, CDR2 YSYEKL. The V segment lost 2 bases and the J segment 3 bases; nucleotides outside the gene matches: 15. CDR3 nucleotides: TGCGCCAGCAGCCAATACCCTAGCGGGAGGACTCCATCACTCTACGAGCAGTACTTC. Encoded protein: CASSQYPSGRTPSLYEQYF.

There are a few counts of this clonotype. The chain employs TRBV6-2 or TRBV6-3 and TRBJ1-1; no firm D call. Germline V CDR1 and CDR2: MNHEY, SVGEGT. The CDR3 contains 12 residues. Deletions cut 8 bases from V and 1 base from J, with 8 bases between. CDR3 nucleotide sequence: TGTGCCAGCCATCGGAAGAACACTGAAGCTTTCTTT. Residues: CASHRKNTEAFF.

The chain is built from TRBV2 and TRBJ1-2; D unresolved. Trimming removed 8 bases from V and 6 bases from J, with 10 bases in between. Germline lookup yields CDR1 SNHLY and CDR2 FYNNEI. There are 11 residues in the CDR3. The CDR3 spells CASSPGDGYTF. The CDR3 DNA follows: TGTGCCAGCTCCCCCGGGGATGGCTACACCTTC.

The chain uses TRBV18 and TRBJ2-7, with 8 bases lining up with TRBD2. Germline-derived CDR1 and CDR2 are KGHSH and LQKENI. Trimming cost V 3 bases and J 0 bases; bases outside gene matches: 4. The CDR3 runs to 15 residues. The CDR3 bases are TGTGCCAGCTCACCCCAGCGGGAGAGCTCCTACGAGCAGTACTTC. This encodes CASSPQRESSYEQYF.

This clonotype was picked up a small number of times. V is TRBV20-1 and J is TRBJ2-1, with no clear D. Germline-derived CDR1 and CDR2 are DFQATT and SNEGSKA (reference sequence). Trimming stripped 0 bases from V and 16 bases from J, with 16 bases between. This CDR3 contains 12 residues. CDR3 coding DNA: TGCAGTGCTAGAGAAAGCGAGCTCTTTCATTTCTTC. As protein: CSARESELFHFF.

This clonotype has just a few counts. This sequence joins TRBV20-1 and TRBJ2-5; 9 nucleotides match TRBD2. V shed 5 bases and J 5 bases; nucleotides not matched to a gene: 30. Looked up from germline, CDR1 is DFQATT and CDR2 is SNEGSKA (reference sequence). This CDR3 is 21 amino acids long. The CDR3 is CSALTLRDSFATGTSLETQYF. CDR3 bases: TGCAGTGCTCTCACTCTAAGGGACAGTTTCGCGACCGGGACTAGCCTGGAGACCCAGTACTTC.

The CDR3 here is CSVDRWGWTGEVSEQFF. CDR3 sequence (DNA): TGCAGCGTAGATAGGTGGGGGTGGACGGGAGAGGTCAGTGAGCAGTTCTTC. The chain combines TRBV29-1 with TRBJ2-1; TRBD2 might be the D (6 bases). Trimming took 6 bases from V and 9 from J, leaving 30 bases between them. Germline V gene lookup returns CDR1 SQVTM and CDR2 ANQGSEA. The CDR3 totals 17 residues.

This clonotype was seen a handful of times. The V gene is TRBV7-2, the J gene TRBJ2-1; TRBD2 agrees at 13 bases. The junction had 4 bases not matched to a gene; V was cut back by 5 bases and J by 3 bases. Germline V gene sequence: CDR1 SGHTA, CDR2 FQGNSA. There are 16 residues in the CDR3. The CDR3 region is CASSTGTSGIYNEQFF. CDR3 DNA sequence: TGTGCCAGCAGCACCGGGACTAGCGGGATCTACAATGAGCAGTTCTTC.

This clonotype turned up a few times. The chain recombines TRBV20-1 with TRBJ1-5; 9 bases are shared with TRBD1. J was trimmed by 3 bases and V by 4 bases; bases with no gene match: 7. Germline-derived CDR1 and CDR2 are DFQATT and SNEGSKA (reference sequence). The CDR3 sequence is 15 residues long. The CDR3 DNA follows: TGCAGTGCTAAGGGGACAGGGAGGTCCAATCAGCCCCAGCATTTT. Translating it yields CSAKGTGRSNQPQHF.